This paragraph reports one T cell receptor beta chain. Trimming removed 0 bases from V and 4 bases from J, with 10 bases in between. Germline loops: CDR1 SGHAT, CDR2 FQDESV (reference sequence). The CDR3 has 16 residues. TCRdb's table, derived via immunoSEQ multiplex PCR, lists solely in-frame clones and lacks some. The sample records 55,000 to 80,000 clones, around 82% being singletons. The sample comes from a study of blood T cell repertoires in COVID-19. Study-wide context: COVID-19 samples from acute and convalescent phases originated in the United States, Italy and Spain. T cells, B-cell-depleted T cells, or PBMCs provided the cDNA or gDNA that served as material.

V is TRBV11-1 and J is TRBJ2-6, with unresolved D. The receptor comes from a man older than 75 with active COVID-19. Sequenced sample: peripheral blood. Here the CDR3 DNA reads TGTGCCAGCAGCTTAGCCACAATCCTGGGGGCCAACGTCCTGACTTTC. Its protein product is CASSLATILGANVLTF. The full variable domain, in which reference TRBV11-1 and TRBJ2-6 provide the parts outside the CDR3, is EAEVAQSPRYKITEKSQAVAFWCDPISGHATLYWYRQILGQGPELLVQFQDESVVDDSQLPKDRFSAERLKGVDSTLKIQPAELGDSAMYLCASSLATILGANVLTFGAGSRLTVL.